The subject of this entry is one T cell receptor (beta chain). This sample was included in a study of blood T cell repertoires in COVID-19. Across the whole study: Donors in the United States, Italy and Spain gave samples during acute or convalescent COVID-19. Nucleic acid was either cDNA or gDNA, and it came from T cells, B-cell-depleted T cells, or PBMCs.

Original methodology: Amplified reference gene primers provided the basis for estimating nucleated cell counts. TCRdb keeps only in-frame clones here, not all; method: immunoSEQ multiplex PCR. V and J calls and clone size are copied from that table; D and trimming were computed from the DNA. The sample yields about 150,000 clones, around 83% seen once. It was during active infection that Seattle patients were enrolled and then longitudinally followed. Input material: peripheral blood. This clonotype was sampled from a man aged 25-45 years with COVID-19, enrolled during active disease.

This chain's CDR3 is CASSRLTGVDTEAFF. The CDR3 coding sequence is TGTGCCAGCAGCCGACTCACAGGGGTGGACACTGAAGCTTTCTTT. The chain is built from TRBV4-2 and TRBJ1-1; 7 positions agree with TRBD1. CDR1 LGHNA and CDR2 YNFKEQ come from the germline V gene. V shed 4 bases, J shed 3 bases, and the junction held 8 bases outside the gene matches. The CDR3 loop spans 15 amino acids.